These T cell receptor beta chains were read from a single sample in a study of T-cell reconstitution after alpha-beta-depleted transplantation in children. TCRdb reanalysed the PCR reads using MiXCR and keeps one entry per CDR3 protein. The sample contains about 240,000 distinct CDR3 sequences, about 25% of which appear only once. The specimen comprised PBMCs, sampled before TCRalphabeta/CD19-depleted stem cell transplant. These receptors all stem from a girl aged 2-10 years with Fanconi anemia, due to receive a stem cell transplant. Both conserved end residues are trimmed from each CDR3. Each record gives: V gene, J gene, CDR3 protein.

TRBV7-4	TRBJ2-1	ASSPGARGGSYNEQF
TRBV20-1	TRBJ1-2	SARAGTYGYT
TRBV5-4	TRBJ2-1	AAAGDGLNEQF
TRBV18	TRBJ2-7	ASSPPSQGFGQY
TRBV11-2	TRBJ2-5	ASSLDLAFRTGGEETQY
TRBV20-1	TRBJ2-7	SARPSYEQY
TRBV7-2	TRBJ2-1	ASSLTSTSGPYNEQF
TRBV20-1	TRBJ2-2	SADSANTGVLF
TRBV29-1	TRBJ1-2	SGETGYGYT
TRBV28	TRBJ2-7	ASTERDFYEQY
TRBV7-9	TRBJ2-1	ASLVRGANEQF
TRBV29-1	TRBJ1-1	SVEDSSQGGNTEAF
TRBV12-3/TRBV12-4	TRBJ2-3	ASNPGRLTRTDTQY
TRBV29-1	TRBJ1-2	SADRYHGYT
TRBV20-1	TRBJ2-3	SASGGLAGTDTQY
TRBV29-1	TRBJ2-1	SVKVVAAYNEQF
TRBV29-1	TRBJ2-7	SVEDDGQGYEQY
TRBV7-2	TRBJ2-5	ASSLGWAPETQY
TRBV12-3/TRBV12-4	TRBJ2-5	ASSPRLGGETQY
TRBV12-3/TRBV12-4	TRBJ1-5	ASSLHADNQPQH
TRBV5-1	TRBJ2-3	ASSLTYRTDTQY
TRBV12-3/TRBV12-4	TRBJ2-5	ASSLTGWGETQY
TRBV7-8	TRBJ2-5	ASSLPLGLAEYEETQY
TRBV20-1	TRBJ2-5	SARDGGRPQETQY
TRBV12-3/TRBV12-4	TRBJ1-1	ASSLGGGENTEAF
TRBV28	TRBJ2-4	ASSLLDSLAKNIQY
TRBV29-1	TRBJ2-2	SVVDSLNTGELF
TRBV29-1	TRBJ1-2	SVGTDVSDGYT
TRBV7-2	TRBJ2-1	ASSLGAGPGSYNEQF
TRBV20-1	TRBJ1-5	SARKDRNTSNQPQH
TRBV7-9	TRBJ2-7	ASSPAIDRAEEQY
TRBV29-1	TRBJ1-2	SVEKNRDRGRNYGYT
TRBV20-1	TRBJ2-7	SACPTRIYEQY
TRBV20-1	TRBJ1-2	SVSTRARYGYT
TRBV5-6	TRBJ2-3	ASSLALFRDTQY
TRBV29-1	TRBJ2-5	SVDAGGARETQY
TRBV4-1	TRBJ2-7	ASSQDWERGGSYEQY
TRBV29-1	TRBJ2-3	SVGLAEPTDTQY
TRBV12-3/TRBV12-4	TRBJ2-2	ASSPGTGLGELF
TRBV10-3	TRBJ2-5	AIRTGDRAMETQY
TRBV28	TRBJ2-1	ASLSGGPYNEQF
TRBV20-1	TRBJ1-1	SARVVSLNTEAF
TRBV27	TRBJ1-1	ASSLGTGNTEAF
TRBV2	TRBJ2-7	ASRDGLAGAYEQY
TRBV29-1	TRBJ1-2	SVGKSFGYGYT
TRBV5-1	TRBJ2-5	ASSGTGRQETQY
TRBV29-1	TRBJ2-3	SVSTGGDTQY
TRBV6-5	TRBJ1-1	ASSYLGLLNTEAF
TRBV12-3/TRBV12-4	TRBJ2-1	ASSLGTNSYNEQF
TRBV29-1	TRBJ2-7	SVTDGSYEQY
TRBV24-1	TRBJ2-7	ATSVGGSYEQY
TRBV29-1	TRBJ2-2	SVEDGLAGGTGELF
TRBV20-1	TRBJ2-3	SAPRSTDTQY
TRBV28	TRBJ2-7	ASAGRSEGQPGKNR
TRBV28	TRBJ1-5	ASNLFRDQPQH
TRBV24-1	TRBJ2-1	ATSDHTGSVYNEQF
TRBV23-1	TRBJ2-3	ASSQPWGGRDRAESFADTQY
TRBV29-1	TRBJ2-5	SGQRQETQY
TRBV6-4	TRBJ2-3	ASSAGGDLSTDTQY
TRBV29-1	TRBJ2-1	SVERGQGLDEQF